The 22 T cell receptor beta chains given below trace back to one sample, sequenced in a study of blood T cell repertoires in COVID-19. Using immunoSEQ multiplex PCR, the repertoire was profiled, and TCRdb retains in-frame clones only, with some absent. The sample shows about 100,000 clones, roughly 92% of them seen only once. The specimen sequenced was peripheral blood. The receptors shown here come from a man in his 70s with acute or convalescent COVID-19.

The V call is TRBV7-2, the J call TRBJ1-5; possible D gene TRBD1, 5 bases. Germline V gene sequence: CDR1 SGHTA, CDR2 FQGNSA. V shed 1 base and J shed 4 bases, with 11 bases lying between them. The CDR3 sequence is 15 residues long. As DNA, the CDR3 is TGTGCCAGCAGCTTAGGGGGCAGCCCGAATCAGCCCCAGCATTTT. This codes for CASSLGGSPNQPQHF.

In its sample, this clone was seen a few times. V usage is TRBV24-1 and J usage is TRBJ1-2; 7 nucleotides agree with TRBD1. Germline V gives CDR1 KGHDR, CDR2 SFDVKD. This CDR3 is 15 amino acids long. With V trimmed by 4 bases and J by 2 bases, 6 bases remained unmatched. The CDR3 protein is CATSEPGTANYGYTF. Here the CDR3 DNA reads TGTGCCACCAGTGAGCCTGGGACAGCCAACTATGGCTACACCTTC.

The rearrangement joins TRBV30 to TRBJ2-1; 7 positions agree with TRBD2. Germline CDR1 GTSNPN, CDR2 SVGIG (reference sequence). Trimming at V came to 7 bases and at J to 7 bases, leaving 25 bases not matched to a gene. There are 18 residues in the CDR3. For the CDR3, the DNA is TGTGCCTCCGAGGCCACGATCGGTAGCGGGTGGACATCGAATGAGCAGTTCTTC. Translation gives CASEATIGSGWTSNEQFF.

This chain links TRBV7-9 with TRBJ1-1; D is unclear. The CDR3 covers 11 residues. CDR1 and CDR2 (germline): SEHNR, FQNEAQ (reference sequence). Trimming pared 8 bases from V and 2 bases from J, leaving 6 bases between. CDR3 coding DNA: TGTGCCAGCCTCAGTAACACTGAAGCTTTCTTT. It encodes CASLSNTEAFF.

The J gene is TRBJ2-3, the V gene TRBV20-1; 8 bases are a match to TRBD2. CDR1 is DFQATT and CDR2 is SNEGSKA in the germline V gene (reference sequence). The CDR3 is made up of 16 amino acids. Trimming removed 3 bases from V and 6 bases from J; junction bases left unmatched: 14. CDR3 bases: TGCAGTGCTAGTATCAGCGGGAGTTTTTCCTCTGATACGCAGTATTTT. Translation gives CSASISGSFSSDTQYF.

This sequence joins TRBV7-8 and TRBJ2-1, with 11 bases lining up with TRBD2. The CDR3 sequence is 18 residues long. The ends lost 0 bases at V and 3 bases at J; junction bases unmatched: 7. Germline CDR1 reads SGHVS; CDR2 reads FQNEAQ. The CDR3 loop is CASSLATPSGRFYNEQFF. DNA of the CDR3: TGTGCCAGCAGCTTAGCCACCCCTAGCGGGAGGTTCTACAATGAGCAGTTCTTC.

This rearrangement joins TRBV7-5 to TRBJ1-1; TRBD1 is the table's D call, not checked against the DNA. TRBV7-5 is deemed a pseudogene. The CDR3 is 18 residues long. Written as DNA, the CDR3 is TGTGCCAGAAGCTCATTTCCGGGACAGGGCCTTTCGAACACTGAAGCTTTCTTT. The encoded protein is CARSSFPGQGLSNTEAFF.

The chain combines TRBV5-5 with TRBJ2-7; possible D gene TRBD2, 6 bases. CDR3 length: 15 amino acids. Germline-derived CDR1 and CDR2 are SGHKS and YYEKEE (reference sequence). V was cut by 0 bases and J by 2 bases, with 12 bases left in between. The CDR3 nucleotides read TGTGCCAGCAGCTTGGAGCTCGGGAGCCCCTACGAGCAGTACTTC. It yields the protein CASSLELGSPYEQYF.

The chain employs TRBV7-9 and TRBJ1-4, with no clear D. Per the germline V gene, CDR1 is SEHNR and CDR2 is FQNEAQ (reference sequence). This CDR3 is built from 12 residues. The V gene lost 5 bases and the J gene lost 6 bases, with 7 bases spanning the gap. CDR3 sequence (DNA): TGTGCCAGCAGCCCAACACATGAAAAACTGTTTTTT. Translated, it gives CASSPTHEKLFF.

The CDR3 coding sequence is TGTGCCATCAGTGAGCCACCGGGACAGGGGACAGTTAGCTCCTACAATGAGCAGTTCTTC. Translated: CAISEPPGQGTVSSYNEQFF. The chain uses TRBV10-3 and TRBJ2-1, with 10 bases lining up with TRBD1. V lost 2 bases and J lost 0; bases outside the gene matches: 13. CDR3 size: 20 residues. CDR1 is ENHRY and CDR2 is SYGVKD in the germline V gene.

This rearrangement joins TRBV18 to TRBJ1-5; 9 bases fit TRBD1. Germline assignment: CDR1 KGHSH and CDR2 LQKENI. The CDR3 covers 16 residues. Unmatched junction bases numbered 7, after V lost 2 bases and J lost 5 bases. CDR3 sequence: CASSPRGTGSYQPQHF. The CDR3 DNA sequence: TGTGCCAGCTCACCAAGGGGGACAGGGTCTTATCAGCCCCAGCATTTT.

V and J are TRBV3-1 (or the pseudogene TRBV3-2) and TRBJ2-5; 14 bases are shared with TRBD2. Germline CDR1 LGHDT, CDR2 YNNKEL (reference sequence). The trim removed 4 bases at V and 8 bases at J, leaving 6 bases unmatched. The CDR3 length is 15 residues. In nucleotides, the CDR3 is TGTGCCAGCAGCCTGACTAGCGGGGGGGCTGATACCCAGTACTTC. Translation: CASSLTSGGADTQYF.

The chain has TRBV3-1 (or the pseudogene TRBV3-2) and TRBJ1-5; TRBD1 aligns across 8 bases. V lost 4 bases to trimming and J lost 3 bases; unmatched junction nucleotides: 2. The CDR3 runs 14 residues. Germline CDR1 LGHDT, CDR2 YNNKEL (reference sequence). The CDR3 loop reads CASSRTGNNQPQHF. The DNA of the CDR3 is TGTGCCAGCAGCCGGACAGGGAACAATCAGCCCCAGCATTTT.

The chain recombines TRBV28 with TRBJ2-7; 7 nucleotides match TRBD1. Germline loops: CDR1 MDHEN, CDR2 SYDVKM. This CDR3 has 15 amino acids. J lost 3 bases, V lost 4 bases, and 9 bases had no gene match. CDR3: CASSSTGTSLYEQYF. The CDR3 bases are TGTGCCAGCAGTTCGACAGGGACCTCCCTCTACGAGCAGTACTTC.

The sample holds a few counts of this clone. The chain's CDR3 is CASRSSGSSYNEQFF. Written as DNA, the CDR3 is TGTGCCAGCAGGTCTAGCGGGAGCTCCTACAATGAGCAGTTCTTC. This rearrangement joins TRBV11-2 to TRBJ2-1, with TRBD2 identical over 10 bases. The CDR3 is 15 amino acids. The junction had 2 bases not matched to a gene; V was cut back by 6 bases and J by 0 bases. Germline V gene lookup returns CDR1 SGHAT and CDR2 FQNNGV.

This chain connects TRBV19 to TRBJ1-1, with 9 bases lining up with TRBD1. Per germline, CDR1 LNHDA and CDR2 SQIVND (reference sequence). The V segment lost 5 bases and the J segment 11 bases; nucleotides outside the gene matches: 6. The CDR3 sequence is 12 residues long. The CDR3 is CASSVGTGRAFF. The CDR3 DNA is TGTGCCAGTAGTGTCGGGACAGGGAGGGCTTTCTTT.

Here the CDR3 DNA reads TGTGCCAGCAGTGGAACAGGGAAGGAACCCCTCCACTTT. Its protein product is CASSGTGKEPLHF. The chain couples TRBV12-3 or TRBV12-4 to TRBJ1-6, with a tentative D call TRBD1 (6 bases). Trimming left V 5 bases short and J 12 bases short, with 14 bases between. The CDR3 totals 13 residues.

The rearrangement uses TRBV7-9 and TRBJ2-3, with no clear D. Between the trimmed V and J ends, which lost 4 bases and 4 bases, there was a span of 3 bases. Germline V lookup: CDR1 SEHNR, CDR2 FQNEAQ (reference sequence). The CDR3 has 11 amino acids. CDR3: CASSSADTQYF. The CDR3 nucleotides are TGTGCCAGCAGCTCGGCAGATACGCAGTATTTT.

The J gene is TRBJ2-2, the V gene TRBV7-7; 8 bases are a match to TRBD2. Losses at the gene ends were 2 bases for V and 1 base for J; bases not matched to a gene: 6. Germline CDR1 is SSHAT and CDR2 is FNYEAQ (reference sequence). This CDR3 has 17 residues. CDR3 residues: CASSLMAGGLNTGELFF. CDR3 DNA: TGTGCCAGCAGCTTAATGGCGGGAGGCCTGAACACCGGGGAGCTGTTTTTT.

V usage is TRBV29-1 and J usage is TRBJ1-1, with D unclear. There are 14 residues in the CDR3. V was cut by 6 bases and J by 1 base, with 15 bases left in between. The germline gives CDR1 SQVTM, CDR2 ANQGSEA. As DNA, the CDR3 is TGCAGCGTCAAGCTCCAGGTGAGGAACACTGAAGCTTTCTTT. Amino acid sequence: CSVKLQVRNTEAFF.

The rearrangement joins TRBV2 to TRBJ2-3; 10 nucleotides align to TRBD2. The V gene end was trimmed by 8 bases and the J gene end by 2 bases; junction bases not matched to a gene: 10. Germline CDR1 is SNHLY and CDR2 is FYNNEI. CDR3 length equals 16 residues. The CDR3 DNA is TGTGCCAGCGAGGGACTAGCGCTAACTTTCACAGATACGCAGTATTTT. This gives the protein CASEGLALTFTDTQYF.

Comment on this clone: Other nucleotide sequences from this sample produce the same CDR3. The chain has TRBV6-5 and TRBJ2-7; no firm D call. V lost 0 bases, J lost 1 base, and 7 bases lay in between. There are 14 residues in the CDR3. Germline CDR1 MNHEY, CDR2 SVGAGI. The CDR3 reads CASSYSGRSYEQYF. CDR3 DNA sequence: TGTGCCAGCAGTTACTCGGGCCGATCCTACGAGCAGTACTTC.